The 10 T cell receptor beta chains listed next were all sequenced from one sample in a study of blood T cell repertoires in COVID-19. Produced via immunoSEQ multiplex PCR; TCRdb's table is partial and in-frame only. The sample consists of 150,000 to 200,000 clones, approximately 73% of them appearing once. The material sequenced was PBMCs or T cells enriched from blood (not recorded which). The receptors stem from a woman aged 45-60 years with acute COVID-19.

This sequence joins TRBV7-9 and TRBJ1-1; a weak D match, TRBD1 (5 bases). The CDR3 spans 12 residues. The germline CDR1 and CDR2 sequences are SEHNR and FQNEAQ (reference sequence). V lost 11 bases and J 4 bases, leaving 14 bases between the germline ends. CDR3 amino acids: CAAGSGGTEAFF. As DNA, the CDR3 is TGTGCCGCTGGTAGCGGGGGCACTGAAGCTTTCTTT. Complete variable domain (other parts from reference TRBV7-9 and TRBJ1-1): DTGVSQNPRHKITKRGQNVTFRCDPISEHNRLYWYRQTLGQGPEFLTYFQNEAQLEKSRLLSDRFSAERPKGSFSTLEIQRTEQGDSAMYLCAAGSGGTEAFFGQGTRLTVV.

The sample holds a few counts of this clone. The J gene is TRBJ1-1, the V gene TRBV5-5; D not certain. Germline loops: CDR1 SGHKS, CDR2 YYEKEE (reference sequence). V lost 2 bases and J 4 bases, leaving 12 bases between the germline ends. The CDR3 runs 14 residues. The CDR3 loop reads CASSFRGPGTEAFF. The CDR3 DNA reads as TGTGCCAGCAGCTTTCGAGGGCCGGGCACTGAAGCTTTCTTT.

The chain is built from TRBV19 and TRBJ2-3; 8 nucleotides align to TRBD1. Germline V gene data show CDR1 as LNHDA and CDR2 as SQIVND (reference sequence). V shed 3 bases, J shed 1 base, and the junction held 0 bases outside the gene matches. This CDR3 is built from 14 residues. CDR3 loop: CASSMGQGTDTQYF. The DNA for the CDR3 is TGTGCCAGTAGTATGGGACAGGGCACAGATACGCAGTATTTT.

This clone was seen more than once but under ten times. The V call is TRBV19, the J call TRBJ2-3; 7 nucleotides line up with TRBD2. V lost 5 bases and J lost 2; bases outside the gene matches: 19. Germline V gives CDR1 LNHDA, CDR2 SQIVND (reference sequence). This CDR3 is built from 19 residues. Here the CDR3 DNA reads TGTGCCAGTAGTCCCCAGAGGATGACTACAGCGGGGATCACAGATACGCAGTATTTT. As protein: CASSPQRMTTAGITDTQYF.

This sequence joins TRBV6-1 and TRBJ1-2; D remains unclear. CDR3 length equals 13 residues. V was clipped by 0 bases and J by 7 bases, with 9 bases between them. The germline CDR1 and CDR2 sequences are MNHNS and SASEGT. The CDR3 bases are TGTGCCAGCAGTGAAGCGGAGACGGGTGGCTACACCTTC. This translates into CASSEAETGGYTF.

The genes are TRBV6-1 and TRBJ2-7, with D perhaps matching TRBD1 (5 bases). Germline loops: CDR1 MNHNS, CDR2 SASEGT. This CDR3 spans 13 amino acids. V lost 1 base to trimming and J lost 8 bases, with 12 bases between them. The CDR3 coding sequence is TGTGCCAGCAGTGAAGTCGGCAGGGTAAAGCAGTACGTC. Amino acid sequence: CASSEVGRVKQYV.

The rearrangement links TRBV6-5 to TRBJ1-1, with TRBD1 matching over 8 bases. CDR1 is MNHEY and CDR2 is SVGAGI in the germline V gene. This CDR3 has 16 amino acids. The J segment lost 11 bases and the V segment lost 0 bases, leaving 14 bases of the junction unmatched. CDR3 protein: CASSYSNWDRPPGAFF. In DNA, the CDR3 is TGTGCCAGCAGTTACTCGAACTGGGACAGGCCTCCAGGGGCTTTCTTT.

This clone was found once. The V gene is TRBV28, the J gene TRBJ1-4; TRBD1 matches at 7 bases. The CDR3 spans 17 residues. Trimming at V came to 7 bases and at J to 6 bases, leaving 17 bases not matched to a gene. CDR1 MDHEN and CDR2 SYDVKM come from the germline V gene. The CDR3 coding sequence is TGTGCCAGCACCCCCGGGACAGCCTTCGGAGAGGATGAAAAACTGTTTTTT. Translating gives CASTPGTAFGEDEKLFF.

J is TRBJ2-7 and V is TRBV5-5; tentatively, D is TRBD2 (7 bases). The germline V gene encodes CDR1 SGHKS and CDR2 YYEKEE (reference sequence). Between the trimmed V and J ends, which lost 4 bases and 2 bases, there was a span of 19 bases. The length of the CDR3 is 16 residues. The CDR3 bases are TGTGCCAGCAGCCAACGTATGGGGGGGCCTACCTACGAGCAGTACGTC. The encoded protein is CASSQRMGGPTYEQYV.

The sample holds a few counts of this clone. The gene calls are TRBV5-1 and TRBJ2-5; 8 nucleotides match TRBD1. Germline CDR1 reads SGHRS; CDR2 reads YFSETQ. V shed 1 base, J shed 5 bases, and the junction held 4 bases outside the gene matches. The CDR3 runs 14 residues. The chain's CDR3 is CASSLQGAQETQYF. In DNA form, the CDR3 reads TGCGCCAGCAGCTTGCAGGGGGCGCAGGAGACCCAGTACTTC.